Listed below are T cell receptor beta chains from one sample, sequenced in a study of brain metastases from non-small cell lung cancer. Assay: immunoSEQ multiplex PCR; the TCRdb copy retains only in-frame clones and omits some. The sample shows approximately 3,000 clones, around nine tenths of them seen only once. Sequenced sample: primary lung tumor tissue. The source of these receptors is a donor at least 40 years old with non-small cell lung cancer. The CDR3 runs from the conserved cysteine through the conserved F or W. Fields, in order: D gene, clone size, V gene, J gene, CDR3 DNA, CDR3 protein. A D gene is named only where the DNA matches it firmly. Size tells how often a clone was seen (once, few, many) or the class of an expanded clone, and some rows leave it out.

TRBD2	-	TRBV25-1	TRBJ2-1	TGTGCCAGCAGTGATCAGCGGGAGGGCTCCTACAATGAGCAGTTCTTC	CASSDQREGSYNEQFF
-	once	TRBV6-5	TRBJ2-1	TGTGCCAGCAGAGGGGAGGCACCCTACAATGAGCAGTTCTTC	CASRGEAPYNEQFF
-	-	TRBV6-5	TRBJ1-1	TGTGCCAGCAGAGATAACACTGAAGCTTTCTTT	CASRDNTEAFF
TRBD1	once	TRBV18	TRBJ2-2	TGTGCCAGCTCACCAGGGACAGGGGCGAACACCGGGGAGCTGTTTTTT	CASSPGTGANTGELFF
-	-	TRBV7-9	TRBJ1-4	TGTGCCAGCATCGGGCAGAGTGGTGAAAAACTGTTTTTT	CASIGQSGEKLFF
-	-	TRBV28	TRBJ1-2	TGTGCCAGCAGTTCCTCCCCTCTTAACTATGGCTACACCTTC	CASSSSPLNYGYTF
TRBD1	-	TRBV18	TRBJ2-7	TGTGCCAGCTCACGGGGACAGGGGAGGGAGCAGTACTTC	CASSRGQGREQYF
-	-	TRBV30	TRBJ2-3	TGTGCCTGGGTGGGGGATACGCAGTATTTT	CAWVGDTQYF
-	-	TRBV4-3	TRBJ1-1	TGCGCCAGCGGGTGGACGGAGAACACTGAAGCTTTCTTT	CASGWTENTEAFF
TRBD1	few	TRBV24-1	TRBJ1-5	TGTGCCACCAGTGGAACCACAGGGGGTCTGAATCAGCCCCAGCATTTT	CATSGTTGGLNQPQHF
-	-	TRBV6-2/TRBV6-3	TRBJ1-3	TGTGCCAGCAGTCGGGCGGCAAACACCATATATTTT	CASSRAANTIYF
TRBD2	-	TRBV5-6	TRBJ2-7	TGTGCCAGCAGCGTTCGACTAGCGGGAGTGAACGAGCAGTACTTC	CASSVRLAGVNEQYF